Here is one T cell receptor beta chain with its context. This clone was observed once. Its recognized antigen is unknown. The record has no base qualities; no much larger clone is one base away. The data derive from a study of cytomegalovirus exposure and HLA in healthy donors (TCRdb year 2017). For the wider study: According to an earlier analysis of 587 of the donors, about 190 million T cells yielded approximately 120 million unique TCR beta sequences and 250 to 350 Gb of sequence data. An earlier analysis of 450 to 750 of the donors used high-throughput TCR beta sequencing to judge whether each TCR beta V gene segment behaved as functional or pseudogenic. Alongside the repertoire data, information on donor age, sex, ethnicity and CMV serostatus was compiled. In addition to the first cohort of approximately 650 subjects, a separate validation cohort of 120 different subjects was used. The T cell repertoires of around 670 subjects were profiled by immunosequencing and related to cytomegalovirus serostatus. A later genetic analysis took genome-wide SNP genotypes for about 55% of the roughly 670 donors and used that subset as a discovery cohort. The aim of the study was to test whether cataloging public T cell receptors could identify signatures of past pathogen exposure. Class I and class II HLA loci were covered by the typing at four-digit resolution. Among the roughly 390 genotyped donors, around 81% belonged to the genetic ancestry cluster associated with self-reported Caucasian donors. The later analysis used no new phenotypic data to find candidate immune exposures, relying instead on TCR beta sequences and their occurrence across donors. All discovery cohort repertoires had been generated using a single sequencing platform. High-throughput TCR immunosequencing, statistical association of individual TCRs with disease status, and machine learning were combined to predict cytomegalovirus infection status. Among 300 to 500 genotyped donors of the cohort, an average of around 250,000 unique TCR beta nucleotide sequences was sequenced per donor, of which roughly 17% were non-productive. Roughly five DR-DQ haplotypes were treated as single units for association and clustering because of strong linkage in the cohort. A later analysis re-analyzed previously published TCR beta repertoires from approximately 670 donors and added high-resolution HLA genotyping to study TCR occurrence patterns. An early release that covered several hundred HLA-typed donors contained about 300 gigabases of sequencing data and 85 million to 100 million unique TCR sequences. Typing coverage differed by locus: A, B, C, DRB1 and DQB1 were typed in about 620-630 donors, DQA1 in about 550, DPA1 in some 600, and DPB1 in approximately 450. Overall results and qualifications from the work: In an earlier analysis of a few hundred of the donors, most TCR beta V segments were observed in productive rearrangements about 87% or about 30% of the time, broadly matching IMGT annotations. Strong co-occurrence of HLA alleles, especially DR and DQ, made assigning TCR associations to individual alleles difficult. Linkage disequilibrium might explain the correlated functional status among segregating V segments, but an unknown experimental factor could not be excluded. A further reported finding was that TCR beta sequences accurately predicted the HLA-A and HLA-B alleles for most subjects in the first cohort. Roughly uniform sequencing depth across donors was assumed in presence/absence analyses, although this assumption may not hold. Compared with the 666-donor mean, donors in an Asian-associated ancestry cluster had fewer N-insertions in productive TCRs, according to a later genetic analysis. Because HLA typing was missing for some donors at each locus, association tests included only the typed subset. The sequencing pipeline was judged likely to have produced a cluster of highly shared sequence variants as a technical artifact. The study listed 164 TCR beta chains as associated with cytomegalovirus. The only immune exposure information available for the cohort was CMV serostatus. It was suggested by the authors that the approach could potentially be generalized to other disease states and immunological phenotypes. Most TCR sequences were observed very rarely across donors, whereas some public TCRs were present in many individuals. A later analysis found that most CMV-associated TCR beta chains appeared HLA-restricted, with HLA associations seemingly driven largely by CMV exposure. Some IMGT-functional V segments, including TRBV6-2 and TRBV6-3, could not be distinguished by the 87-base-pair reads and were therefore excluded. Because counts were too low, around 18 rarely observed V segments, including chromosome 9 orphons, were left out of the earlier analysis of 500 to 650 of the donors. In this cohort, only TCR beta chains were sequenced, and detectable features were limited by the absence of alpha or paired-chain data. A later analysis found that HLA-associated TCR beta chains were more clonally expanded and had lower generation probabilities than equally common non-associated chains. A later analysis reported that several top co-occurrence clusters appeared linked to parvovirus B19, influenza, CMV and Epstein-Barr virus. A later analysis found that TCR association rates varied across HLA loci, with DRB1 alleles showing the most associated TCRs and HLA-C alleles the fewest. In a later genetic analysis, a missense DCLRE1C variant was associated with V-gene and J-gene trimming of TCR beta chains, and the association was replicated in an independent cohort. Cytomegalovirus status was reported to be diagnosed by the classifier with high specificity and sensitivity in both the original and validation cohorts. A few of the identified cytomegalovirus-associated TCR beta chains were confirmed in vitro to be specific for cytomegalovirus antigens. In a later analysis, 16,951 TCR beta sequences were associated with specific HLA alleles at a false discovery rate of 0.05.

V sheds 4 bases and J sheds 5 bases, leaving 21 bases between their ends. The germline V gene sets CDR1 to MDHEN and CDR2 to SYDVKM. From its cysteine to its phenylalanine, the CDR3 spans 17 amino acids. CDR3 DNA only is kept here, 51 bases in frame from base 1. The cohort was made up of under 800 healthy bone marrow donors. At the time of sampling, all cohort members were nominally healthy, though unrecorded immune exposures were likely present. The donor was CMV seronegative and was included in the group of several hundred seronegative cohort members. Every donor gave a peripheral blood sample, and the peripheral blood mononuclear cells from that sample were used for TCR beta sequencing. The Qiagen DNeasy Blood Extraction Kit was used to extract genomic DNA from the blood cell samples. To prepare the library, the immunoSEQ multiplex PCR assay was applied. For the multiplex PCR, a mixture combining 60 forward primers for TCR Vbeta segments and 13 reverse primers for TCR Jbeta segments was used. A multiplex PCR assay on genomic DNA amplified the CDR3 region of rearranged TCR beta genes. The Illumina HiSeq System was used to sequence the amplified TCR beta libraries as 87-base-pair reads. For the original study's pipeline: A later analysis counted around 72 million unique TCR beta chains across the 700 or so repertoires, and some 11 million of these chains were shared by at least two donors. A nearest-neighbor algorithm error-corrected the raw reads and collapsed the reads into unique sequences, merging closely related sequences to remove PCR and sequencing errors. V, D and J gene segments were assigned by aligning CDR3 sequences to IMGT reference sequences. Each retained sequence needed at least a six-nucleotide match to both a V gene segment and a J gene segment. Rearrangements were called productive when the CDR3 lacked stop codons and stayed in frame with V and J; all others were non-productive. CDR3 was defined according to IMGT convention as the region running from the second conserved V-encoded cysteine to the conserved J-encoded phenylalanine. In an earlier analysis of roughly 610 of the donors, sequences lacking an unambiguous match to a single V gene segment were excluded. An earlier analysis of fewer than 750 of the donors classified V segments as functional when productive rearrangements were above 56.7% and as segregating when the standard deviation between donors was above 5%. To diagnose cytomegalovirus status from the catalog of TCR beta chain sequences, a statistical classification framework was built. In a later analysis, V and J genes were assigned by comparing TCR nucleotide sequences against IMGT/GENE-DB human TR gene sequences. Using the TCRdist pipeline, a later analysis assigned CDR3 sequences along with most-parsimonious VDJ recombination scenarios. A later analysis defined each TCR beta chain by its CDR3 amino acid sequence plus V-gene family, and excluded reads lacking a unique V-gene family. A later analysis removed several hundred highly shared, low-generation-probability nucleotide sequences to deal with suspected cross-contamination and a sequencing artifact. A later analysis calculated a clonal expansion index for each public chain from normalized within-repertoire ranks of inferred template counts. In a later analysis, generation probabilities were computed using a VDJ recombination model fitted to out-of-frame rearrangements, and the results were checked against IGoR. A later analysis scored TCR-TCR, TCR-HLA and TCR-CMV co-occurrence with hypergeometric tests, applying a repertoire-size bias correction to TCR pairs. False discovery rates were estimated in a later analysis by permuting HLA or CMV assignments 20 times. In a later analysis, co-occurring TCRs were grouped using DBSCAN, with TCRdist sequence similarity added in when clustering inside HLA-allele-positive subsets. For co-occurrence clustering, repertoires with fewer than 30,000 or more than 120,000 public chains were excluded, along with roughly 5 repertoires with anomalous nucleotide sharing. Entries here come from immuneACCESS through TCRdb and include only in-frame sequences with V and J called. Some clones fail to appear in such tables; in the studies checked, an unresolved V gene covers under half of the shortfall, and the cause of the remainder is unknown. V, J and clone size were drawn from that table, and D and trimming were deduced from the DNA. This sample comprises under 200,000 clones, around 69% of them detected only once. The top ten constitute approximately 1.3% of the sample.

Recombination joined TRBV28 with TRBJ1-5; the D segment could be TRBD1, given 6 matching bases. Material: PBMCs. This TCR derives from a man between 60 and 75 years old in good health and CMV-seronegative. The DNA is as follows: TGTGCCAGCAGTTCCCCGGGACATTCGGAAGGGCATCAGCCCCAGCATTTT. Translated, it reads CASSSPGHSEGHQPQHF.